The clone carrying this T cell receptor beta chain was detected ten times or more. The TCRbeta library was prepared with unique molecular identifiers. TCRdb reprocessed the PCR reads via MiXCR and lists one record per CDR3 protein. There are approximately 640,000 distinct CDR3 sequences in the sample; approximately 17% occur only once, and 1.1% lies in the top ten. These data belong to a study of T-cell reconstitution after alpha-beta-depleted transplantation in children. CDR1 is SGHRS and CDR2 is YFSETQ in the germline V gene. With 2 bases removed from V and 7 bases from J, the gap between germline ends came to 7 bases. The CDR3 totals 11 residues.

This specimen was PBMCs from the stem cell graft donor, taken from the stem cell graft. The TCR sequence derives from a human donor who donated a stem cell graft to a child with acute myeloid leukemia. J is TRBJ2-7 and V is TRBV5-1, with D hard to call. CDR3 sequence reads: CASSLTWEQYV. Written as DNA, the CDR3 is TGCGCCAGCAGCTTAACGTGGGAGCAGTACGTC.